This T cell receptor beta chain was captured by sequencing in a study of T cell repertoires in ileal Crohn's disease. CDR3 size: 16 residues. The V gene lost 5 bases and the J gene lost 0 bases, with 11 bases spanning the gap. Germline V gives CDR1 LGHNA, CDR2 YSLEER. On this clone itself: The antigen is undetermined.

Assay used: immunoSEQ multiplex PCR; TCRdb lists only in-frame clones, some missing. Seen here are about 17,000 clones, approximately 87% observed once, and the top ten hold approximately 10%. Study results and caveats: Compared with non-smokers, active smokers at surgery showed more clonal expansions. High-frequency clones were more common in sorted CD8 than CD4 cells.

This rearrangement joins TRBV4-3 to TRBJ1-6; the D gene is possibly TRBD1 (5 bases). Sequencing used ileal tissue. The source is an adult with Crohn's disease. CDR3 region: CASSDTGGSYNSPLHF. Written as DNA, the CDR3 is TGCGCCAGCAGCGACACCGGGGGCTCCTATAATTCACCCCTCCACTTT.